This record concerns one T cell receptor (beta chain) sequence. This specimen comes from a study of blood T cell repertoires in COVID-19. Across the whole study: T cells, B-cell-depleted T cells, or PBMCs supplied cDNA or gDNA.

Seattle participants joined during active infection and were tracked over time. Profiled with immunoSEQ multiplex PCR; TCRdb holds only in-frame clones, not every one. The sample carries 85,000 to 100,000 clones, approximately 88% recorded once. Trimming cost V 3 bases and J 3 bases, with 9 bases left between them. Germline V lookup: CDR1 SGHTA, CDR2 FQGNSA. The CDR3 has 14 residues. The material sequenced was peripheral blood. The sequence was collected from a woman aged 60-75 years with COVID-19, enrolled during active disease. The rearrangement joins TRBV7-2 to TRBJ1-5, with a weak D call TRBD1 (6 bases). CDR3 nucleotides: TGTGCCAGCAGCTTGTCAGGGGCCAATCAGCCCCAGCATTTT. It specifies CASSLSGANQPQHF.